This TCR beta chain was sequenced in a study of blood T cell repertoires in COVID-19. Produced via immunoSEQ multiplex PCR; TCRdb's table is partial and in-frame only. The table lists 75,000 to 90,000 clones, about 93% of them singletons, with about 5.8% in the top ten. Trimming shortened V by 0 bases and J by 5 bases, and 12 bases separated the two germline ends. CDR1 and CDR2 from the germline V gene are SGHDT and YYEEEE. The CDR3 is made up of 14 amino acids. The receptor's source is a human donor in a cohort sampled during active COVID-19. The chain couples TRBV5-6 to TRBJ2-7, with TRBD2 as a possible D gene (5 bases). The specimen was peripheral blood. The CDR3 loop is CASSLGGFENEQYF. CDR3 bases: TGTGCCAGCAGCTTGGGCGGGTTTGAGAACGAGCAGTACTTC.